The rows below give T cell receptor beta chains drawn from one sample of a study of OX40 agonist ivuxolimab in advanced cancers. Data came from immunoSEQ multiplex PCR; TCRdb stores just in-frame clones and leaves some out. The data show tens of thousands of clones, less than 95% seen once. The sequences come from CD4+ or CD8+ T cells sorted from blood, collected in a trial of the OX40 agonist ivuxolimab. The receptors were gathered from an adult with an advanced solid tumor such as melanoma, head and neck, liver or kidney cancer. Each CDR3 is given with its conserved first and last residue. A D gene is named only where the DNA matches it firmly. Part of the rows lack a size; the others show once, few, many or a class for expanded clones.

j_call | cdr3_length | clone_size | d_call | v_call | cdr3_nt | cdr3_aa
TRBJ1-5 | 14 | NA | NA | TRBV4-3 | TGCGCCAGCAGCCAAGTTAGGGGACCTCAGCCCCAGCATTTT | CASSQVRGPQPQHF
TRBJ1-1 | 16 | NA | NA | TRBV28 | TGTGCCAGCAGGTACTGGGGAGACGGGACAATCCCTGAAGCTTTCTTT | CASRYWGDGTIPEAFF
TRBJ2-4 | 13 | NA | NA | TRBV12-2 | TGTGCAAGTCGCCTCCTAGCCAAAAACATTCAGTACTTC | CASRLLAKNIQYF
TRBJ2-1 | 15 | NA | NA | TRBV7-2 | TGTGCCAGCAGCTTAAGGATTCGGGAGAGCAATGAGCAGTTCTTC | CASSLRIRESNEQFF
TRBJ2-1 | 16 | once | NA | TRBV27 | TGTGCCAGCAGTTACGACAGGACAAGCTCCTACAATGAGCAGTTCTTC | CASSYDRTSSYNEQFF
TRBJ2-7 | 13 | NA | TRBD1 | TRBV6-5 | TGTGCCAGCAGTTACGGGACAGACTACGAGCAGTACTTC | CASSYGTDYEQYF
TRBJ1-2 | 12 | once | NA | TRBV29-1 | TGCAGCGTTGTCCCACCTAACTATGGCTACACCTTC | CSVVPPNYGYTF
TRBJ1-5 | 20 | NA | NA | TRBV28 | TGTGCCAGCAGTTTACCCACCGGGGGTCAGCCGAGTCGTTTCAATCAGCCCCAGCATTTT | CASSLPTGGQPSRFNQPQHF
TRBJ1-1 | 14 | NA | TRBD1 | TRBV28 | TGTGCCAGCAGATCACAGGGGGTGAGCACTGAAGCTTTCTTT | CASRSQGVSTEAFF
TRBJ2-2 | 15 | few | TRBD1 | TRBV7-3 | TGTGCCAGCAGCTTAAGGGGGACAGGGATCGGGGAGCTGTTTTTT | CASSLRGTGIGELFF
TRBJ2-7 | 14 | NA | TRBD1 | TRBV28 | TGTGCCAGCAGTTTAGTGGACAGGGTAGCCGAGCAGTACTTC | CASSLVDRVAEQYF
TRBJ1-5 | 13 | NA | NA | TRBV6-6 | TGTGCCAGCAGTTACACCTGGGGTCGGCCCCAGCATTTT | CASSYTWGRPQHF
TRBJ2-1 | 14 | NA | NA | TRBV9 | TGTGCCAGCAGCACGAGTAGGGGGGGAAATGAGCAGTTCTTC | CASSTSRGGNEQFF
TRBJ1-3 | 14 | NA | NA | TRBV7-9 | TGTGCCAGCAGCTTGGGTGGATCTGGAAACACCATATATTTT | CASSLGGSGNTIYF
TRBJ1-1 | 15 | NA | NA | TRBV6-5 | TGTGCCAGCAGTTACTCGGTTACAGGGAGCACTGAAGCTTTCTTT | CASSYSVTGSTEAFF
TRBJ1-5 | 17 | NA | NA | TRBV28 | TGTGCCAGCAGTTTACAAGGCGCGTACTATAGCAATCAGCCCCAGCATTTT | CASSLQGAYYSNQPQHF
TRBJ2-7 | 14 | NA | NA | TRBV19 | TGTGCCAGTAGTATTCTCCCAGGGGTAAGCGAGCAGTACTTC | CASSILPGVSEQYF
TRBJ2-5 | 14 | NA | TRBD2 | TRBV7-9 | TGTGCCAGCAGCTTACTAGCGGGCTGGGAGACCCAGTACTTC | CASSLLAGWETQYF
TRBJ2-1 | 14 | NA | NA | TRBV11-2 | TGTGCCAGCAGCTTAGCGGGTCCCTACAATGAGCAGTTCTTC | CASSLAGPYNEQFF
TRBJ1-1 | 15 | NA | NA | TRBV6-5 | TGTGCCAGCAGTTACTCCCCCCGGTCGAACACTGAAGCTTTCTTT | CASSYSPRSNTEAFF
TRBJ2-1 | 15 | NA | TRBD1 | TRBV27 | TGTGCCAGCAGTTTAGTAGGGACAGGGGTCAATGAGCAGTTCTTC | CASSLVGTGVNEQFF
TRBJ1-1 | 12 | NA | NA | TRBV7-9 | TGTGCCAGCAGCGCAGGGCCGGATGAAGCTTTCTTT | CASSAGPDEAFF
TRBJ2-7 | 12 | NA | NA | TRBV7-9 | TGTGCCAGCAGCCAGGACTCCTACGAGCAGTACTTC | CASSQDSYEQYF
TRBJ2-1 | 17 | NA | NA | TRBV11-2 | TGTGCCAGCAGCTTAGAAGGGGGACTCCGATCCTACAATGAGCAGTTCTTC | CASSLEGGLRSYNEQFF
TRBJ2-3 | 18 | NA | NA | TRBV7-9 | TGTGCCAGCAGCGAAAAGCTAGTAGAACCCAAGTCATCAGATACGCAGTATTTT | CASSEKLVEPKSSDTQYF
TRBJ2-1 | 13 | NA | NA | TRBV11-2 | TGTGCCAGCAGCTTAATCCTCACAAATGAGCAGTTCTTC | CASSLILTNEQFF
TRBJ2-1 | 15 | NA | TRBD2 | TRBV5-1 | TGCGCCAGCAGTCTCGGGAGGACGTCCTACAATGAGCAGTTCTTC | CASSLGRTSYNEQFF
TRBJ1-1 | 12 | few | NA | TRBV4-3 | TGCGCCAGCAGCCGGGAGGGAACTGAAGCTTTCTTT | CASSREGTEAFF
TRBJ2-3 | 16 | NA | TRBD2 | TRBV30 | TGTGCCTGGGGCGAACCGGGACTATCCGCCACAGATACGCAGTATTTT | CAWGEPGLSATDTQYF
TRBJ1-5 | 20 | NA | NA | TRBV5-1 | TGCGCCAGCAACGGGGTAGATGGGGCAAACCGCCCGTATAGCAATCAGCCCCAGCATTTT | CASNGVDGANRPYSNQPQHF
TRBJ1-1 | 15 | NA | NA | TRBV6-1 | TGTGCCAGCAGTGAAGCGAGGTGGGGTCACACTGAAGCTTTCTTT | CASSEARWGHTEAFF
TRBJ1-5 | 13 | few | NA | TRBV10-3 | TGTGCCATTAGGTCGGACGGCAATCAGCCCCAGCATTTT | CAIRSDGNQPQHF
TRBJ2-5 | 13 | NA | NA | TRBV4-3 | TGCGCCAGCAGCCAAGGACATTTTGGGACCCAGTACTTC | CASSQGHFGTQYF
TRBJ1-2 | 15 | NA | NA | TRBV6-5 | TGTGCCAGCAGTTACGTGGGAGCTACGTACTATGGCTACACCTTC | CASSYVGATYYGYTF
TRBJ2-7 | 16 | NA | TRBD1 | TRBV19 | TGTGCCAGTAGTATATCGGAACAGGGGATCTCCTACGAGCAGTACTTC | CASSISEQGISYEQYF
TRBJ2-7 | 15 | NA | TRBD2 | TRBV6-6 | TGTGCCAGCAGTTACATGGCGGGGGGGCAATACGAGCAGTACTTC | CASSYMAGGQYEQYF
TRBJ1-2 | 13 | NA | NA | TRBV29-1 | TGCAGCGTTGAAGATATACCCTCCGATGGCTACACCTTC | CSVEDIPSDGYTF